These 30 T cell receptor beta chains were sequenced from one sample in a study of shared clonotypes between healthy human individuals. The assay was immunoSEQ multiplex PCR, and TCRdb's table has in-frame clones only and misses some. The repertoire has approximately 1.5 million clones, around 98% of them found once; the top ten carry about 0.45%. Sequenced sample: naive CD4+ T cells sorted from blood. Subset specified: CD45RA+ positively selected. These receptors came from a man aged 25-45 years in good health.

The genes are TRBV7-8 and TRBJ1-5, with D perhaps TRBD1 (5 bases). Trimming removed 5 bases from V and 4 bases from J, with 18 bases in between. The CDR3 length is 16 residues. Germline values: CDR1 SGHVS, CDR2 FQNEAQ. CDR3 loop: CASSRARGEGNQPQHF. The CDR3 DNA is TGTGCCAGCAGCCGCGCGCGTGGGGAGGGGAATCAGCCCCAGCATTTT.

V gene TRBV20-1 combines with J gene TRBJ1-2, with TRBD1 as a possible D gene (5 bases). The CDR3 is made up of 11 amino acids. Germline-derived CDR1 and CDR2 are DFQATT and SNEGSKA (reference sequence). Trimming took 1 base from V and 12 from J, leaving 12 bases between them. The CDR3: CSARGGQRHTF. In DNA form, the CDR3 reads TGCAGTGCTAGAGGGGGCCAGAGACACACCTTC.

The V and J genes are TRBV15 and TRBJ1-5; maybe TRBD1 (5 bases). Between the trimmed V and J ends, which lost 4 bases and 6 bases, there was a span of 22 bases. The CDR3 is 17 residues long. Germline V gene sequence: CDR1 LNHNV, CDR2 YYDKDF (reference sequence). The CDR3 here is CATSTLRGVRAVQPQHF. CDR3 coding DNA: TGTGCCACCAGCACCTTGCGGGGGGTGAGGGCGGTTCAGCCCCAGCATTTT.

The V gene is TRBV5-5, the J gene TRBJ2-7; D is undetermined. The CDR3 consists of 13 residues. The V end lost 5 bases, the J end lost 1 base, and 10 bases lay between the germline ends. Per germline, CDR1 SGHKS and CDR2 YYEKEE (reference sequence). CDR3 bases: TGTGCCAGCAGGTGGCGCAGTTCCTACGAGCAGTACTTC. Its protein product is CASRWRSSYEQYF.

This clone was seen only a few times. At the DNA level, this CDR3 is encoded by other sequences in the same sample as well. The J gene is TRBJ2-1, the V gene TRBV5-1, with 11 bases lining up with TRBD2. The V gene end was trimmed by 3 bases and the J gene end by 3 bases; junction bases not matched to a gene: 2. The CDR3 has 15 residues. Germline V lookup: CDR1 SGHRS, CDR2 YFSETQ. Here the CDR3 reads CASSSGTSGYNEQFF. The CDR3 DNA sequence: TGCGCCAGCAGCTCCGGGACTAGCGGCTACAATGAGCAGTTCTTC.

In regard to this clone: This specimen includes other DNA sequences encoding the same CDR3. V is TRBV5-1 and J is TRBJ2-7; 12 positions agree with TRBD2. This CDR3 region has 16 residues. CDR1 and CDR2 from the germline V gene are SGHRS and YFSETQ. V was pared by 3 bases and J by 1 base, with 5 bases of the junction left unmatched. The CDR3 spells CASSWTGTSGSYEQYF. The CDR3 nucleotides are TGCGCCAGCAGCTGGACCGGGACTAGCGGGTCCTACGAGCAGTACTTC.

The genes are TRBV28 and TRBJ2-7; 7 nucleotides line up with TRBD2. The CDR3 covers 16 residues. Trimming cost V 8 bases and J 6 bases; bases outside gene matches: 19. Germline CDR1 reads MDHEN; CDR2 reads SYDVKM. CDR3 coding DNA: TGTGCCAGCCAGTTTAGGGTAATCGCGGGAGTTGTCGAGCAGTACTTC. Translated, it gives CASQFRVIAGVVEQYF.

This clone occurred once. Other DNA sequences in the same sample also yield this CDR3. This chain links TRBV7-2 with TRBJ2-1; no clear D. CDR1 and CDR2 (germline): SGHTA, FQGNSA. This CDR3 region has 13 residues. V lost 6 bases and J 0 bases, leaving 6 bases between the germline ends. CDR3 amino acids: CASSLNSYNEQFF. In nucleotides, the CDR3 is TGTGCCAGCAGTCTTAACTCCTACAATGAGCAGTTCTTC.

The rearrangement uses TRBV5-6 and TRBJ2-5; D call uncertain. V lost 1 base and J 4 bases, leaving 8 bases between the germline ends. The CDR3 length is 13 residues. In germline, CDR1 is SGHDT, CDR2 YYEEEE. The CDR3 nucleotides read TGTGCCAGCAGCTTGAGGGTTGGAGAGACCCAGTACTTC. It translates to CASSLRVGETQYF.

This chain connects TRBV9 to TRBJ2-1, with D tentatively TRBD2 (5 bases). The CDR3 covers 14 residues. Germline assignment: CDR1 SGDLS and CDR2 YYNGEE. Between the trimmed V and J ends, which lost 0 bases and 6 bases, there was a span of 10 bases. The CDR3 protein is CASSVVVGVNEQFF. The CDR3 nucleotides read TGTGCCAGCAGCGTAGTCGTGGGAGTCAATGAGCAGTTCTTC.

With respect to this clone: This same CDR3 is encoded by further DNA sequences in the sample. The chain employs TRBV27 and TRBJ2-1; the D is unclear. Germline V lookup: CDR1 MNHEY, CDR2 SMNVEV (reference sequence). The CDR3 runs to 13 residues. V was cut by 6 bases and J by 0 bases, with 6 bases left in between. The CDR3 spells CASRGSSYNEQFF. The CDR3 DNA reads as TGTGCCAGCAGGGGAAGCTCCTACAATGAGCAGTTCTTC.

The chain joins TRBV7-9 to TRBJ2-1; 7 bases map to TRBD2. Germline values: CDR1 SEHNR, CDR2 FQNEAQ (reference sequence). The V segment lost 3 bases and the J segment 14 bases; nucleotides outside the gene matches: 4. The CDR3 is 11 amino acids. The CDR3 loop is CASSFTSVEFF. CDR3 sequence (DNA): TGTGCCAGCAGCTTCACTAGCGTCGAGTTCTTC.

This rearrangement joins TRBV9 to TRBJ2-1, with 11 nucleotides matching TRBD2. The CDR3 has 20 amino acids. The germline gives CDR1 SGDLS, CDR2 YYNGEE. The junction had 11 bases not matched to a gene; V was cut back by 0 bases and J by 0 bases. The CDR3 DNA sequence: TGTGCCAGCAGCGTAGCCCCCCACCTAGCGGGAGGAAGCTCCTACAATGAGCAGTTCTTC. Protein sequence: CASSVAPHLAGGSSYNEQFF.

The rearrangement joins TRBV27 to TRBJ2-1; TRBD2 agrees at 15 bases. This CDR3 is 17 amino acids long. CDR1 and CDR2 (germline): MNHEY, SMNVEV (reference sequence). V lost 0 bases and J lost 6; bases outside the gene matches: 3. CDR3 bases: TGTGCCAGCAGTTTATCGACGGGACTAGCGGGAGGCAATGAGCAGTTCTTC. Protein sequence: CASSLSTGLAGGNEQFF.

The chain carries TRBV6-1 and TRBJ2-2, with 11 bases aligning to TRBD1. CDR3 size: 17 residues. Losses at the gene ends were 4 bases for V and 0 bases for J; bases not matched to a gene: 4. Germline V gives CDR1 MNHNS, CDR2 SASEGT. CDR3 sequence reads: CASSAGTGGANTGELFF. Written as DNA, the CDR3 is TGTGCCAGCAGTGCCGGGACAGGGGGAGCGAACACCGGGGAGCTGTTTTTT.

As regards this clone: The same CDR3 can be traced to other DNA sequences in this sample. The rearrangement uses TRBV5-6 and TRBJ2-7; TRBD1 aligns across 7 bases. V shed 4 bases and J 2 bases; nucleotides not matched to a gene: 3. This CDR3 has 13 amino acids. The germline V gene encodes CDR1 SGHDT and CDR2 YYEEEE. The CDR3 DNA follows: TGTGCCAGCAGCAAGGACAGGACCTACGAGCAGTACTTC. Translated: CASSKDRTYEQYF.

The chain links TRBV5-5 to TRBJ1-3, with no clear D. Germline V gives CDR1 SGHKS, CDR2 YYEKEE (reference sequence). This CDR3 spans 14 amino acids. Deletions cut 0 bases from V and 3 bases from J, with 7 bases between. In nucleotides, the CDR3 is TGTGCCAGCAGCTTGGTCCGTTTTGGAAACACCATATATTTT. Translated, it gives CASSLVRFGNTIYF.

The rearrangement links TRBV7-8 to TRBJ2-3; D remains ambiguous. Trimming took 1 base from V and 3 from J, leaving 11 bases between them. The CDR3 length is 15 residues. Germline loops: CDR1 SGHVS, CDR2 FQNEAQ. In DNA, the CDR3 is TGTGCCAGCAGCTTAGAACCAACGCGGACAGATACGCAGTATTTT. Amino acids: CASSLEPTRTDTQYF.

The V and J genes are TRBV28 and TRBJ1-2; D might be TRBD1 (5 bases). V lost 5 bases and J 4 bases, leaving 20 bases between the germline ends. CDR1 and CDR2 from the germline V gene are MDHEN and SYDVKM. This CDR3 has 16 amino acids. DNA for the CDR3: TGTGCCAGCAGTCCCCCGAAGCGGATTGGGGCCTATGGCTACACCTTC. Amino acids: CASSPPKRIGAYGYTF.

The V and J genes are TRBV5-1 and TRBJ2-3; D gene uncertain. CDR3 size: 13 residues. The V and J ends lost 6 bases and 4 bases respectively, with 12 bases between them. Germline V CDR1 and CDR2: SGHRS, YFSETQ. CDR3 bases: TGCGCCAGCATGAGCGTCGTCTCAGATACGCAGTATTTT. It encodes CASMSVVSDTQYF.

The rearrangement uses TRBV27 and TRBJ1-5; D ambiguous. This CDR3 has 17 residues. Trimming removed 2 bases from V and 5 bases from J, with 19 bases in between. Per the germline V gene, CDR1 is MNHEY and CDR2 is SMNVEV (reference sequence). The CDR3 DNA follows: TGTGCCAGCAGTTTAAGAGTCGGGCCAGGCCAATATCAGCCCCAGCATTTT. It yields the protein CASSLRVGPGQYQPQHF.

As concerns this clone: The sample holds other DNA sequences that translate to the same CDR3. This chain joins TRBV5-1 and TRBJ2-2; D is unresolved. Germline V gene sequence: CDR1 SGHRS, CDR2 YFSETQ. V lost 0 bases to trimming and J lost 5 bases, with 8 bases between them. This CDR3 spans 14 amino acids. CDR3 bases: TGCGCCAGCAGCTTGGCCGGTGGGACCGGGGAGCTGTTTTTT. It yields the protein CASSLAGGTGELFF.

This chain links TRBV11-2 with TRBJ1-5; D remains ambiguous. The V and J ends lost 2 bases and 3 bases respectively, with 11 bases between them. The V gene's germline CDR1 is SGHAT and CDR2 FQNNGV. The CDR3 consists of 15 residues. The DNA for the CDR3 is TGTGCCAGCAGCTTAAACGGGCGGGTCAATCAGCCCCAGCATTTT. It translates to CASSLNGRVNQPQHF.

The genes are TRBV2 and TRBJ2-2; D perhaps matches TRBD1 (7 bases). Trimming took off 7 bases at V and 4 bases at J, with 13 bases between the two ends. The CDR3 extends over 14 amino acids. Germline CDR1 and CDR2: SNHLY and FYNNEI. The CDR3 is CASKGTAGTGELFF. CDR3 sequence (DNA): TGTGCCAGCAAGGGGACAGCGGGCACCGGGGAGCTGTTTTTT.

Comments on this clone: Other DNA sequences of this sample code for an identical CDR3. V gene TRBV27 combines with J gene TRBJ1-2; TRBD1 is a possible D gene (6 bases). Germline V lookup: CDR1 MNHEY, CDR2 SMNVEV (reference sequence). This CDR3 has 13 residues. The ends were cut back, 2 bases at V and 4 bases at J, with 8 bases in the middle. CDR3 nucleotide sequence: TGTGCCAGCAGTTTACAGGGGACCTATGGCTACACCTTC. Amino acids: CASSLQGTYGYTF.

The V call is TRBV27, the J call TRBJ2-5, with a tentative D call TRBD1 (6 bases). This CDR3 is 13 amino acids long. Per germline, CDR1 MNHEY and CDR2 SMNVEV (reference sequence). Trimming shortened V by 4 bases and J by 4 bases, and 10 bases separated the two germline ends. The CDR3, as DNA: TGTGCCAGCAGTTACAGGGAAGGAGAGACCCAGTACTTC. As protein: CASSYREGETQYF.

V is TRBV10-2 and J is TRBJ1-1, with a tentative D call TRBD1 (5 bases). Germline loops: CDR1 WSHSY, CDR2 SAAADI. V was clipped by 0 bases and J by 0 bases, with 8 bases between them. This CDR3 is built from 15 residues. The CDR3 region has the DNA TGCGCCAGCAGTGAGTCGACAGTAATGAACACTGAAGCTTTCTTT. It translates to CASSESTVMNTEAFF.

The rearrangement links TRBV5-5 to TRBJ2-1; perhaps TRBD2 as D (5 bases). This CDR3 has 17 residues. V was clipped by 3 bases and J by 7 bases, with 23 bases between them. Germline assignment: CDR1 SGHKS and CDR2 YYEKEE (reference sequence). CDR3 bases: TGTGCCAGCAGCTCCCAATCGGGTCTAGCATACGGGAATGAGCAGTTCTTC. Translating gives CASSSQSGLAYGNEQFF.

This clone was seen just once. This CDR3 is also generated by other DNA sequences in the sample. The V call is TRBV2, the J call TRBJ2-1; a possible D gene is TRBD2 (5 bases). CDR3 length equals 14 residues. The V end was cut by 4 bases, the J end by 0 bases, with 7 bases between. Germline CDR1 and CDR2: SNHLY and FYNNEI. CDR3 residues: CASSGGSSYNEQFF. The CDR3 DNA sequence: TGTGCCAGCAGTGGAGGGAGCTCCTACAATGAGCAGTTCTTC. The full variable domain, its missing parts supplied by reference TRBV2 and TRBJ2-1, is EPEVTQTPSHQVTQMGQEVILRCVPISNHLYFYWYRQILGQKVEFLVSFYNNEISEKSEIFDDQFSVERPDGSNFTLKIRSTKLEDSAMYFCASSGGSSYNEQFFGPGTRLTVL.

The rearrangement uses TRBV2 and TRBJ2-1, with a tentative D call TRBD1 (5 bases). Germline CDR1 is SNHLY and CDR2 is FYNNEI. The CDR3 spans 11 residues. Trimming removed 6 bases from V and 8 bases from J, with 8 bases in between. CDR3 in amino acids: CASRKGYEQFF. CDR3 nucleotides: TGTGCCAGCAGGAAGGGGTATGAGCAGTTCTTC.